This T cell receptor (beta chain) was found in a study of CD8+CD57+ T cells in acquired aplastic anemia. The wider study: DNA recovered from sorted CD4+ and CD8+ cells had a mean of around 3.3 ug.

All patients picked for sequencing had shown, by flow cytometry, an expansion of CD8+CD57+ cells. The length of the CDR3 is 12 residues. V lost 3 bases to trimming and J lost 3 bases, with 3 bases between them. Profiling that covered TCR beta VDJ and CDR3 relied on genomic DNA as its template. TCRdb called the reads again in MiXCR, with one record for every CDR3 protein. The table includes hundreds of thousands of distinct CDR3 sequences, more than 25% detected once. The sequence came from a human donor with aplastic anemia. Sequencing input: sorted CD4+, CD8+, or CD8+CD57+ T cells (not recorded which) from PBMCs. The V and J genes are TRBV12-3 or TRBV12-4 and TRBJ1-3, with D hard to call. This CDR3 reads CASSLNGNTIYF. CDR3 DNA sequence: TGTGCCAGCAGTTTGAATGGAAACACCATATATTTT.